This TCR beta chain was recovered during a study of blood T cell repertoires in COVID-19. V lost 7 bases and J 6 bases, leaving 9 bases between the germline ends. The CDR3 sequence is 12 residues long. Germline loops: CDR1 MNHNY, CDR2 SVGAGI (reference sequence). Measured with immunoSEQ multiplex PCR; TCRdb has only the in-frame clones, and not every one. Of around 160,000 clones in the sample, roughly 91% were seen once. The chain carries TRBV6-6 and TRBJ2-2; D is unclear. Sequenced input: peripheral blood. The receptor's source is a man aged 18 to 29 with acute or convalescent COVID-19. The CDR3 here is CASKWSAGELFF. For the CDR3, the DNA is TGTGCCAGCAAGTGGAGCGCCGGGGAGCTGTTTTTT.